The TCR beta chain under discussion was sequenced for a study of CD8 T cells in ankylosing spondylitis. The study, taken as a whole, reports: As reported, disease-linked clones showed significant enrichment in matched ankylosing spondylitis synovial fluid.

With regard to this clonotype: The antigen is not known. One junction end disagrees with the germline gene, perhaps due to a read error.

From the 5' RACE reads, TCRdb called clonotypes with MiXCR, one entry per CDR3 protein. The data show about 90,000 distinct CDR3 sequences, with 27% seen just once and roughly three fifths held by the top ten. Material: blood, either unsorted or a sorted T cell fraction (not recorded which). This clonotype was sampled from a male donor with ankylosing spondylitis or in good health (not recorded which).

The CDR3 coding sequence is TGCGCCAGCAGCTCAGGGGGCGCGGCCACTGCAGCTTTCTTT. The encoded protein is CASSSGGAATAAFF. The chain employs TRBV5-1 and TRBJ1-1; 8 bases are shared with TRBD1. Germline V CDR1 and CDR2: SGHRS, YFSETQ. This CDR3 contains 14 residues.